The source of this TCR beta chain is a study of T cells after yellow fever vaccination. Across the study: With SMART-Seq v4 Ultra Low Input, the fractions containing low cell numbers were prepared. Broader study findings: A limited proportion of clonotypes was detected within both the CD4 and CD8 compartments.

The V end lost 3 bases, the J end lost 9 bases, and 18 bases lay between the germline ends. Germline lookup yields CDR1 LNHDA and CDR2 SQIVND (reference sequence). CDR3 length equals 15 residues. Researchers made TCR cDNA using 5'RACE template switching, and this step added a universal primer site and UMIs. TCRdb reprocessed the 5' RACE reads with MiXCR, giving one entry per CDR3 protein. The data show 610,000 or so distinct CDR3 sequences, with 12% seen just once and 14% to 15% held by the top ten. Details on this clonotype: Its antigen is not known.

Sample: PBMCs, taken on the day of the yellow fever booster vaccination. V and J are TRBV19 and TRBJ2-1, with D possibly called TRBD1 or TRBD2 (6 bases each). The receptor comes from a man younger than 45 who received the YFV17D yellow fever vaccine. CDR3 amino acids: CASSMGGFILGEQFF. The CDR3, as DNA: TGTGCCAGTAGTATGGGGGGCTTCATCCTCGGTGAGCAGTTCTTC.